The 8 T cell receptor beta chains reported below all come from one sample, sequenced in a study of beta chain features in type 1 diabetes. The sequenced template was cDNA made from the entire isolated RNA. Method: immunoSEQ multiplex PCR; TCRdb's copy keeps in-frame clones and lacks some. The sample gives around 300,000 clones, about 8.5% of which show up once; approximately 0.99% is in the top ten. The material sequenced was central memory CD4+ T cells from blood. All receptors derive from a woman aged 18-30 years in good health.

As DNA, the CDR3 is TGTGCCAGCAGTTACTCGACAGTGGTTGGTGGCTACACCTTC. This encodes CASSYSTVVGGYTF. The J gene is TRBJ1-2, the V gene TRBV6-5; tentative D call: TRBD1 (5 bases). Looked up from germline, CDR1 is MNHEY and CDR2 is SVGAGI. CDR3 length equals 14 residues. Deletions cut 0 bases from V and 7 bases from J, with 12 bases between.

The chain recombines TRBV10-3 with TRBJ1-2; 8 bases align to TRBD1. This CDR3 is built from 17 residues. Losses at the gene ends were 2 bases for V and 0 bases for J; bases not matched to a gene: 8. Germline-derived CDR1 and CDR2 are ENHRY and SYGVKD. The CDR3 DNA sequence: TGTGCCATCAGTGAGCGTGGGACAGGAGAAGCTAACTATGGCTACACCTTC. It is translated as CAISERGTGEANYGYTF.

As for this clone: The conserved closing phenylalanine or tryptophan is absent in this CDR3, likely reflecting a read error. Because the CDR3's place on the DNA is in doubt, the DNA is left out and the CDR3 is given as listed by TCRdb. The rearrangement links TRBV19 to TRBJ1-2. CDR1 LNHDA and CDR2 SQIVND come from the germline V gene (reference sequence). Including both end residues, the CDR3 is 10 amino acids long. The CDR3 here is CASSPLPCLR.

The chain carries TRBV9 and TRBJ2-1; possibly TRBD2 for D (6 bases). The CDR3 covers 15 residues. Trimming removed 1 base from V and 8 bases from J, with 16 bases in between. Germline values: CDR1 SGDLS, CDR2 YYNGEE. The CDR3 protein is CASSVSWGVSHEQFF. The CDR3 DNA reads TGTGCCAGCAGCGTATCGTGGGGGGTTTCGCATGAGCAGTTCTTC.

This clone came up many times. J is TRBJ1-4 and V is TRBV15; D gene ambiguous. This CDR3 region has 15 residues. V lost 3 bases to trimming and J lost 0 bases, with 8 bases between them. CDR1 is LNHNV, CDR2 YYDKDF, per germline (reference sequence). As DNA, the CDR3 is TGTGCCACCAGCAGGACACCTGCAACTAATGAAAAACTGTTTTTT. Residues: CATSRTPATNEKLFF.

This chain connects TRBV9 to TRBJ1-2, with D uncertain. CDR1 and CDR2 from the germline V gene are SGDLS and YYNGEE. V lost 3 bases and J 0 bases, leaving 12 bases between the germline ends. The CDR3 consists of 15 residues. The CDR3 DNA follows: TGTGCCAGCAGCGCATCCCACAGTTCTAACTATGGCTACACCTTC. The encoded protein is CASSASHSSNYGYTF.

This clone was seen repeatedly, ten times or more. The genes are TRBV18 and TRBJ2-2; 7 nucleotides agree with TRBD1. J lost 4 bases, V lost 4 bases, and 3 bases had no gene match. Per the germline V gene, CDR1 is KGHSH and CDR2 is LQKENI. CDR3 length: 14 residues. The DNA of the CDR3 is TGTGCCAGCTCACGGGACAGAGCCACCGGGGAGCTGTTTTTT. As protein: CASSRDRATGELFF. The full variable domain, rest sourced from reference TRBV18 and TRBJ2-2, is NAGVMQNPRHLVRRRGQEARLRCSPMKGHSHVYWYRQLPEEGLKFMVYLQKENIIDESGMPKERFSAEFPKEGPSILRIQQVVRGDSAAYFCASSRDRATGELFFGEGSRLTVL.

This clone was detected ten times or more. V gene TRBV19 combines with J gene TRBJ2-7; 10 bases line up with TRBD2. The CDR3 has 15 residues. Germline trimming cut 4 bases from V and 2 bases from J; bases unmatched to any gene: 5. Per germline, CDR1 LNHDA and CDR2 SQIVND (reference sequence). The CDR3 spells CASSTAGTSAYEQYF. The DNA of the CDR3 is TGTGCCAGTAGTACCGCCGGGACTAGCGCCTACGAGCAGTACTTC.